The 12 T cell receptor beta chains in this list originate from one sample, sequenced in a study of T cells in Graves' hyperthyroidism and ophthalmopathy. The investigators amplified TCR beta CDR3 regions from RNA transcripts. HTBI primers were the set used in a first-round RT-PCR of the TCR CDR3. Each CDR3 protein gets one entry after TCRdb re-called the multiplex PCR reads with MiXCR. The sample contains around 420,000 distinct CDR3 sequences, around a sixth of which appear only once. The sample was blood. The receptors originated from a woman aged 18-35 years with Graves' hyperthyroidism.

The chain recombines TRBV4-1 with TRBJ2-1, with no clear D. The V end lost 1 base, the J end lost 9 bases, and 7 bases lay between the germline ends. CDR3 size: 12 residues. Germline CDR1 MGHRA, CDR2 YSYEKL. Here the CDR3 DNA reads TGCGCCAGCAGCCAAGTGATGGGTGAGCAGTTCTTC. Amino acids: CASSQVMGEQFF.

V usage is TRBV5-4 and J usage is TRBJ2-2, with D unresolved. The CDR3 contains 13 residues. V lost 6 bases and J 1 base, leaving 7 bases between the germline ends. CDR1 and CDR2 (germline): SGHNT, YYREEE (reference sequence). The CDR3 DNA reads TGTGCCAGCACCCCAAAGAACACCGGGGAGCTGTTTTTT. Its protein is CASTPKNTGELFF.

This clonotype appeared many times. This rearrangement joins TRBV28 to TRBJ1-2; D is unclear. V shed 3 bases and J shed 8 bases, with 10 bases lying between them. Germline V gene sequence: CDR1 MDHEN, CDR2 SYDVKM. The CDR3 runs 12 residues. In DNA form, the CDR3 reads TGTGCCAGCAGTTTCGCCAGAAGCGGCTACACCTTC. Its protein is CASSFARSGYTF.

V is TRBV4-2 and J is TRBJ1-1, with 7 positions matching TRBD1. Trimming at V came to 0 bases and at J to 1 base, leaving 5 bases not matched to a gene. This CDR3 is built from 16 residues. From germline, CDR1 is LGHNA and CDR2 YNFKEQ. The CDR3 coding sequence is TGTGCCAGCAGCCAAGACATAGGGGGCAGGAACACTGAAGCTTTCTTT. Its protein product is CASSQDIGGRNTEAFF.

This clonotype came up many times. The rearrangement links TRBV11-1 to TRBJ1-2; D is undetermined. The CDR3 has 12 amino acids. V gave up 3 bases and J gave up 7 bases, with 9 bases separating them. Germline V gene lookup returns CDR1 SGHAT and CDR2 FQDESV (reference sequence). This chain's CDR3 is CASSFGESGYTF. For the CDR3, the DNA is TGTGCCAGCAGCTTCGGGGAGAGTGGCTACACCTTC. Full variable domain (remainder filled in from reference TRBV11-1 and TRBJ1-2): EAEVAQSPRYKITEKSQAVAFWCDPISGHATLYWYRQILGQGPELLVQFQDESVVDDSQLPKDRFSAERLKGVDSTLKIQPAELGDSAMYLCASSFGESGYTFGSGTRLTVV.

This clonotype has ten or more counts. J is TRBJ1-2 and V is TRBV20-1; D remains ambiguous. CDR3 length equals 12 residues. Trimming stripped 2 bases from V and 6 bases from J, with 10 bases between. The germline V gene encodes CDR1 DFQATT and CDR2 SNEGSKA (reference sequence). CDR3 sequence: CSARSSSNGYTF. In DNA form, the CDR3 reads TGCAGTGCTAGATCGAGTTCCAATGGCTACACCTTC.

This clonotype was seen ten or more times. J is TRBJ2-5 and V is TRBV11-2; a possible D gene is TRBD2 (6 bases). The V gene lost 1 base and the J gene lost 5 bases, with 17 bases spanning the gap. This CDR3 comprises 16 residues. Germline V gives CDR1 SGHAT, CDR2 FQNNGV. The CDR3 reads CASSLGGFPGVETQYF. For the CDR3, the DNA is TGTGCCAGCAGCTTAGGCGGATTTCCGGGGGTGGAGACCCAGTACTTC.

In this sample, this clonotype turned up a few times. A much larger clonotype is one base distant, so this may be a read error. V gene TRBV11-2 combines with J gene TRBJ1-6; D is uncertain. CDR1 and CDR2 from the germline V gene are SGHAT and FQNNGV. This CDR3 spans 14 amino acids. As DNA, the CDR3 is TGTGCCAGCAGCTTATACAAGGATAATTCATCCCTCCACTTT. It is translated as CASSLYKDNSSLHF.

This clonotype has ten or more counts. V usage is TRBV3-1 and J usage is TRBJ1-4; possible D gene TRBD1, 5 bases. This CDR3 is built from 15 residues. V was clipped by 2 bases and J by 3 bases, with 10 bases between them. The germline CDR1 and CDR2 sequences are LGHDT and YNNKEL (reference sequence). The CDR3 protein is CASSQMAGPNEKLFF. The CDR3 region has the DNA TGTGCCAGCAGCCAAATGGCGGGGCCTAATGAAAAACTGTTTTTT.

In its sample, this clonotype was seen many times. V gene TRBV4-2 combines with J gene TRBJ2-7, with 10 bases matching TRBD2. The CDR3 has 15 amino acids. J lost 7 bases, V lost 1 base, and 7 bases had no gene match. Germline CDR1 and CDR2: LGHNA and YNFKEQ. DNA for the CDR3: TGTGCCAGCAGCCAAGCTCCGGGACTAGCGAGTGAGCAGTACTTC. Protein: CASSQAPGLASEQYF.

J is TRBJ2-1 and V is TRBV12-3 or TRBV12-4, with D maybe TRBD2 (5 bases). V gave up 7 bases and J gave up 10 bases, with 11 bases separating them. The CDR3 has 11 amino acids. The CDR3 nucleotides read TGTGCCAGCACCCTCCGGGAAGAGCAGTTCTTC. This translates into CASTLREEQFF.

This clonotype was seen ten or more times. This chain connects TRBV5-1 to TRBJ1-1; no reliable D call. This CDR3 comprises 13 residues. The V and J ends lost 0 bases and 6 bases respectively, with 9 bases between them. Germline loops: CDR1 SGHRS, CDR2 YFSETQ. The CDR3 sequence is CASSLAGGAEAFF. The CDR3, as DNA: TGCGCCAGCAGCTTGGCCGGTGGGGCTGAAGCTTTCTTT.